The 7 T cell receptor beta chains below come from one sample, sequenced in a study of siplizumab effects on memory and regulatory T cells. Assay: immunoSEQ multiplex PCR; the TCRdb copy retains only in-frame clones and omits some. Found here are about 52,000 clones, 95% to 97% of them singletons; the top ten hold about 0.6%. Specimen: naive CD4+ T cells sorted from blood. Receptors originate from a human donor in good health.

This clone was seen once. The gene calls are TRBV5-1 and TRBJ2-1; D perhaps matches TRBD2 (6 bases). Germline CDR1 reads SGHRS; CDR2 reads YFSETQ. This CDR3 contains 14 residues. Trimming left V 3 bases short and J 6 bases short, with 13 bases between. The CDR3 region has the DNA TGCGCCAGCAGCTCTGGGCGGGACTCCAATGAGCAGTTCTTC. It codes for CASSSGRDSNEQFF. Full variable domain (rest looked up from reference TRBV5-1 and TRBJ2-1): KAGVTQTPRYLIKTRGQQVTLSCSPISGHRSVSWYQQTPGQGLQFLFEYFSETQRNKGNFPGRFSGRQFSNSRSEMNVSTLELGDSALYLCASSSGRDSNEQFFGPGTRLTVL.

The CDR3 DNA reads TGTGCCAGCAGCTTAGGTAGTGAAGCCCGCACCTCCTACGAGCAGTACTTC. Translated, it gives CASSLGSEARTSYEQYF. The chain joins TRBV5-8 to TRBJ2-7; D is ambiguous. The CDR3 is 17 amino acids. Germline V gene data show CDR1 as SGHTS and CDR2 as YDEGEE. V gave up 2 bases and J gave up 0 bases, with 18 bases separating them.

The chain has TRBV5-4 and TRBJ1-1, with D perhaps matching TRBD1 (5 bases). The V end lost 4 bases, the J end lost 8 bases, and 15 bases lay between the germline ends. CDR3 length: 13 residues. Germline loops: CDR1 SGHNT, CDR2 YYREEE (reference sequence). For the CDR3, the DNA is TGTGCCAGCAGCCCACCCCAGGGCAGGGAAGCTTTCTTT. Its translation is CASSPPQGREAFF.

The chain uses TRBV27 and TRBJ1-1; 10 bases match TRBD1. The length of the CDR3 is 17 residues. Trimming took 0 bases from V and 6 from J; bases not matched to a gene: 10. Germline V lookup: CDR1 MNHEY, CDR2 SMNVEV (reference sequence). The CDR3 sequence is CASSLSPGQGNAPEAFF. CDR3 DNA: TGTGCCAGCAGTTTATCACCGGGACAGGGGAACGCCCCTGAAGCTTTCTTT.

This chain joins TRBV29-1 and TRBJ2-2; 9 nucleotides match TRBD1. Trimming cost V 4 bases and J 4 bases; bases outside gene matches: 4. The germline CDR1 and CDR2 sequences are SQVTM and ANQGSEA. CDR3 length: 14 residues. The CDR3: CSVGTGGSTGELFF. The CDR3, as DNA: TGCAGCGTTGGTACAGGGGGCAGCACCGGGGAGCTGTTTTTT.

The CDR3 reads CAISEERGPNEKLFF. The CDR3 DNA is TGTGCCATCAGTGAGGAGAGGGGACCTAATGAAAAACTGTTTTTT. V is TRBV10-3 and J is TRBJ1-4; TRBD1 might be the D (5 bases). V gave up 2 bases and J gave up 3 bases, with 10 bases separating them. CDR1 and CDR2 from the germline V gene are ENHRY and SYGVKD. The CDR3 is 15 amino acids.

The chain joins TRBV9 to TRBJ2-3; TRBD2 agrees at 7 bases. Germline values: CDR1 SGDLS, CDR2 YYNGEE. The junction had 8 bases not matched to a gene; V was cut back by 0 bases and J by 4 bases. This CDR3 spans 16 amino acids. The CDR3 spells CASSVAGAGWADTQYF. CDR3 coding DNA: TGTGCCAGCAGCGTAGCTGGAGCGGGATGGGCAGATACGCAGTATTTT.